This T cell receptor (beta chain) was captured by sequencing in a study of control samples from healthy donors and cancer patients. Measured with immunoSEQ multiplex PCR; TCRdb has only the in-frame clones, and not every one. The sample carries roughly 100,000 clones, around 90% recorded once. The sequenced sample consisted of blood. The receptor was isolated from a human donor in good health. The donor label of this sample is uncertain.

This chain's CDR3 is CATIWGGTHNEQFF. The CDR3 bases are TGTGCCACCATATGGGGGGGGACCCACAATGAGCAGTTCTTC. J is TRBJ2-1 and V is TRBV24-1, with 7 bases fitting TRBD2. The germline gives CDR1 KGHDR, CDR2 SFDVKD. CDR3 length: 14 residues. The V gene end was trimmed by 8 bases and the J gene end by 5 bases; junction bases not matched to a gene: 8.